This T cell receptor beta chain was retrieved from a study of neoadjuvant nivolumab and ipilimumab in lung cancer. The study, taken as a whole, reports: Only two of four nivolumab-treated tumors gained richness and clonality by surgery. Resected-tumor TCR richness correlated positively with pretherapy blood richness.

CDR3 length: 13 residues. The V and J ends lost 4 bases and 4 bases respectively, with 12 bases between them. The germline CDR1 and CDR2 sequences are SGHNT and YYREEE (reference sequence). Clones were read by immunoSEQ multiplex PCR, and TCRdb kept only the in-frame ones, dropping some. The sample records roughly 34,000 clones, roughly 90% being singletons. Points on this clone: Its antigen is not known.

The V call is TRBV5-4, the J call TRBJ2-7; possibly TRBD1 for D (6 bases). This clonotype originated in an adult with non-small cell lung cancer. The sample here was peripheral blood, taken after neoadjuvant nivolumab, alone or with ipilimumab, at or shortly before surgery. The CDR3 sequence is CASSRNRDYEQYF. Here the CDR3 DNA reads TGTGCCAGCAGCCGGAACAGGGATTACGAGCAGTACTTC.